Here is one T cell receptor beta chain with its context. This sample stems from a study of Ad26.COV2.S vaccination and SARS-CoV-2 variants. The wider study: Intramuscularly, Ad26.COV2.S was given either once or twice, 56 days apart.

The treatment here: roughly 19 received Ad26.COV2.S at low or high dose, single or two shots; 5 received placebo; per-sample allocation not given. The investigators took samples on day 63 after the first vaccine or placebo injection. The V gene's germline CDR1 is MGHRA and CDR2 YSYEKL. The CDR3 runs 16 residues. The V gene lost 1 base and the J gene lost 4 bases, with 13 bases spanning the gap. Method: immunoSEQ multiplex PCR; TCRdb's copy keeps in-frame clones and lacks some. This table has 300,000 to 350,000 clones, 85% to 90% appearing once. This chain uses TRBV4-1 with TRBJ2-2; no clear D. This specimen consisted of peripheral blood, obtained in a trial of Ad26.COV2.S vaccine versus placebo. This sequence originates from a person aged 18-60 years who received the Ad26.COV2.S COVID-19 vaccine or a placebo. Here the CDR3 DNA reads TGCGCCAGCAGCCAAGCGGCGTTACTAATCACCGGGGAGCTGTTTTTT. Amino acids: CASSQAALLITGELFF.